In its sample, the clone carrying this T cell receptor (beta chain) was seen once. The data derive from a study of OX40 agonist ivuxolimab in advanced cancers. Germline-derived CDR1 and CDR2 are SGHAT and FQNNGV. Trimming pared 5 bases from V and 4 bases from J, leaving 14 bases between. This CDR3 spans 14 amino acids. Produced via immunoSEQ multiplex PCR; TCRdb's table is partial and in-frame only. The sample records some 100,000 clones, about 85% being singletons. The TCR comes from an adult with an advanced solid tumor such as melanoma, head and neck, liver or kidney cancer. The gene calls are TRBV11-2 and TRBJ1-2; no reliable D call. The sample in question was CD4+ or CD8+ T cells sorted from blood, obtained in a trial of the OX40 agonist ivuxolimab. The CDR3 protein is CASSLGQVGYGYTF. The CDR3 region has the DNA TGTGCCAGCAGCCTTGGCCAGGTGGGCTATGGCTACACCTTC. Full variable domain (outside the CDR3, taken from reference TRBV11-2 and TRBJ1-2): EAGVAQSPRYKIIEKRQSVAFWCNPISGHATLYWYQQILGQGPKLLIQFQNNGVVDDSQLPKDRFSAERLKGVDSTLKIQPAKLEDSAVYLCASSLGQVGYGYTFGSGTRLTVV.